This TCR beta chain was found in a study of neoadjuvant nivolumab and ipilimumab in lung cancer. Broader study findings: Only a small number of samples underwent TCR sequencing.

On this clone: Its cognate antigen is unknown.

Sequenced by immunoSEQ multiplex PCR; TCRdb stores in-frame clones only, minus some. This sample carries fewer than 15,000 clones, around 95% of them seen once, and the ten largest clones take 2% to 3%. The origin of this receptor is an adult with non-small cell lung cancer. The specimen comprised peripheral blood, sampled after neoadjuvant nivolumab, alone or with ipilimumab, at or shortly before surgery.

The CDR3 DNA reads as TGTGCCAGCAGCCCGACAACCGGGAATGAAAAACTGTTTTTT. This sequence encodes CASSPTTGNEKLFF. The rearrangement uses TRBV2 and TRBJ1-4, with D unresolved. V gave up 6 bases and J gave up 5 bases, with 13 bases separating them. The CDR3 is 14 amino acids. Germline CDR1 and CDR2: SNHLY and FYNNEI.